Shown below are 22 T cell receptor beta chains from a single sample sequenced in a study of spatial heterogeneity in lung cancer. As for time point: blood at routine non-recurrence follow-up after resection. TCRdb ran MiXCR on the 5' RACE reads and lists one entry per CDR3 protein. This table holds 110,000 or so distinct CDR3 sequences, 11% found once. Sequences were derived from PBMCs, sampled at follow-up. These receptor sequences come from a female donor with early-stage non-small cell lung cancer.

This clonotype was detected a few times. The CDR3 protein is CSVEQLAKNIQYF. Written as DNA, the CDR3 is TGCAGCGTTGAGCAATTAGCCAAAAACATTCAGTACTTC. The V and J genes are TRBV29-1 and TRBJ2-4; D uncertain. The germline V gene encodes CDR1 SQVTM and CDR2 ANQGSEA. This CDR3 has 13 residues. Deletions cut 3 bases from V and 0 bases from J, with 6 bases between.

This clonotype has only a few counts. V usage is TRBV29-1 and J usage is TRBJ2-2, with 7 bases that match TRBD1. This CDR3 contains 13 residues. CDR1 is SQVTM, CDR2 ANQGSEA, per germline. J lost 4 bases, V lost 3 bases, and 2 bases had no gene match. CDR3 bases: TGCAGCGTTGACCGACAGGGCACCGGGGAGCTGTTTTTT. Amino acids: CSVDRQGTGELFF.

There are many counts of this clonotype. The CDR3 loop is CAISATGTGSEQYV. For the CDR3, the DNA is TGTGCCATCAGTGCAACCGGGACAGGGAGCGAGCAGTACGTC. The chain is built from TRBV10-3 and TRBJ2-7; TRBD1 matches 9 bases. V lost 4 bases and J lost 6; bases outside the gene matches: 7. The CDR3 covers 14 residues. Germline-derived CDR1 and CDR2 are ENHRY and SYGVKD.

The DNA for the CDR3 is TGTGCCAGCAGCTTTTCTCTAGCGGGAGTTCTAAATGAGCAGTTCTTC. The encoded protein is CASSFSLAGVLNEQFF. The genes are TRBV11-2 and TRBJ2-1; 10 bases align to TRBD2. Germline V gives CDR1 SGHAT, CDR2 FQNNGV. The CDR3 length is 16 residues. J gave up 7 bases and V 3 bases, and 9 bases lay outside the gene matches.

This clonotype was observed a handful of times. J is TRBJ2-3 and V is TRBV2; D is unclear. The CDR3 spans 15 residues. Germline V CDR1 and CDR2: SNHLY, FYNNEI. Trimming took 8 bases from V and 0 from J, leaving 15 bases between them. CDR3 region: CASLDGTFSTDTQYF. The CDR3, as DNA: TGTGCCAGCCTGGACGGAACCTTTAGCACAGATACGCAGTATTTT.

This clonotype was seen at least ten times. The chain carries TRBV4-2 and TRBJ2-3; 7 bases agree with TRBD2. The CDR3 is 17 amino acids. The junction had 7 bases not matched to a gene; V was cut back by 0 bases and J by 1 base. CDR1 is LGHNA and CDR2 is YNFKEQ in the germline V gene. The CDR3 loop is CASSQDIGGRGTDTQYF. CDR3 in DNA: TGTGCCAGCAGCCAAGATATAGGCGGGAGAGGCACAGATACGCAGTATTTT.

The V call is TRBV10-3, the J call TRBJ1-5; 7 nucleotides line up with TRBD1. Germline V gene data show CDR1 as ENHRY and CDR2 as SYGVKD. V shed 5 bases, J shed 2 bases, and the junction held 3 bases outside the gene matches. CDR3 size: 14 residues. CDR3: CAISFGTGNQPQHF. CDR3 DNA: TGTGCCATCAGTTTCGGGACAGGCAATCAGCCCCAGCATTTT.

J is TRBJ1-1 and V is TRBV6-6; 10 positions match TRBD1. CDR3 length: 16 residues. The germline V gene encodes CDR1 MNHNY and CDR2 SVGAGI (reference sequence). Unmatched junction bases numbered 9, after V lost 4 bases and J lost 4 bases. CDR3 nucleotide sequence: TGTGCCAGCAGTTCCACGGGACAGGGGAGTGGCACTGAAGCTTTCTTT. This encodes CASSSTGQGSGTEAFF.

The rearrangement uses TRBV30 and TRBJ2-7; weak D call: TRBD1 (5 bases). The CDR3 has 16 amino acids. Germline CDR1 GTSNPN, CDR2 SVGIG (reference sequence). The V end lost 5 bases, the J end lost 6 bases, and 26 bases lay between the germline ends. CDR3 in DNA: TGTGCCTGGGGCACCCCTTTCAGGGTTGACTTTGCCGAGCAGTACTTC. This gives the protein CAWGTPFRVDFAEQYF. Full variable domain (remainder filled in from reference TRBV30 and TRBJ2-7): SQTIHQWPATLVQPVGSPLSLECTVEGTSNPNLYWYRQAAGRGLQLLFYSVGIGQISSEVPQNLSASRPQDRQFILSSKKLLLSDSGFYLCAWGTPFRVDFAEQYFGPGTRLTVT.

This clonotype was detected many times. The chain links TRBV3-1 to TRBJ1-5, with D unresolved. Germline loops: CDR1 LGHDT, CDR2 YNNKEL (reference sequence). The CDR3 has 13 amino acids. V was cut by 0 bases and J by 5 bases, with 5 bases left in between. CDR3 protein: CASSQEGYQPQHF. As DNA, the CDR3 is TGTGCCAGCAGCCAAGAGGGCTATCAGCCCCAGCATTTT.

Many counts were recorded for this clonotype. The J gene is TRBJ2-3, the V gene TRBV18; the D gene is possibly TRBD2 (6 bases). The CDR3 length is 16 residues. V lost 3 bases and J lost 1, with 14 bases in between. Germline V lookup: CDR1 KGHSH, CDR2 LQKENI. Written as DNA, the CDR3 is TGTGCCAGCTCACCCAACCATAGCGGCGGCACAGATACGCAGTATTTT. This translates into CASSPNHSGGTDTQYF.

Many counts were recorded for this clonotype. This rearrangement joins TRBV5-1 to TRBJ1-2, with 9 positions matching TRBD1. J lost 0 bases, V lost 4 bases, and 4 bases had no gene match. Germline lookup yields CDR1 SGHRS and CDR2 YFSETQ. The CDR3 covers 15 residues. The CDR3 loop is CASSPGDRANYGYTF. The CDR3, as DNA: TGCGCCAGCAGCCCCGGGGACAGGGCTAACTATGGCTACACCTTC. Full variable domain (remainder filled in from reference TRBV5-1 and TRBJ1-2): KAGVTQTPRYLIKTRGQQVTLSCSPISGHRSVSWYQQTPGQGLQFLFEYFSETQRNKGNFPGRFSGRQFSNSRSEMNVSTLELGDSALYLCASSPGDRANYGYTFGSGTRLTVV.

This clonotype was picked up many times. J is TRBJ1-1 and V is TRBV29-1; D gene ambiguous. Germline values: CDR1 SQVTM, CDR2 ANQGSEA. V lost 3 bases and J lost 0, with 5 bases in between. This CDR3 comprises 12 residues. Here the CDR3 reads CSVEAVNTEAFF. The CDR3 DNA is TGCAGCGTTGAGGCAGTGAACACTGAAGCTTTCTTT.

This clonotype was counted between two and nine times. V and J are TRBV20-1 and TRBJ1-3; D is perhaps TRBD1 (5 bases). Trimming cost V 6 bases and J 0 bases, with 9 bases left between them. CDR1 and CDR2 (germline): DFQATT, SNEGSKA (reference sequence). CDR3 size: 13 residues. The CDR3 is CSAPTDSGNTIYF. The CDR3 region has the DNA TGCAGTGCCCCGACAGACTCTGGAAACACCATATATTTT.

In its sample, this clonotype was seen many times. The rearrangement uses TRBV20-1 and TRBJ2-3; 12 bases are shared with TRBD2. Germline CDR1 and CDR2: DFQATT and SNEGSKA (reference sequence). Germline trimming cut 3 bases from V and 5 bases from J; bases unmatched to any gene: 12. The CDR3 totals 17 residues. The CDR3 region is CSASKASGRAYLDTQYF. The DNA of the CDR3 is TGCAGTGCTAGTAAAGCTAGCGGGAGGGCCTATCTAGATACGCAGTATTTT.

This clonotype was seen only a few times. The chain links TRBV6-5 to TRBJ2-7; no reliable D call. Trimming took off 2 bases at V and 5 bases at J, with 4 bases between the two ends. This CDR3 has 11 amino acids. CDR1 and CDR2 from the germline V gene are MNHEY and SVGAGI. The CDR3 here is CASSYVHEQYF. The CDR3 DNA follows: TGTGCCAGCAGTTACGTCCACGAGCAGTACTTC.

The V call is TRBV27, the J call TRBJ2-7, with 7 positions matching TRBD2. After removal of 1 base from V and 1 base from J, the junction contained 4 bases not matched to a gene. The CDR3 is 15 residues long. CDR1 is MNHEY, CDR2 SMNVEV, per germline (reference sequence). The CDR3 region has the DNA TGTGCCAGCAGTTTATGGGCTAGCGGATCCTACGAGCAGTACTTC. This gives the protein CASSLWASGSYEQYF.

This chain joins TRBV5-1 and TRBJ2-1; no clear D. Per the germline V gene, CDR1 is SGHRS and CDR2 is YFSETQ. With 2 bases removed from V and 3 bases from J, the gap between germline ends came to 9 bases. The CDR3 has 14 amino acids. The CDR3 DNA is TGCGCCAGCAGCTTAGGCCTAGTCTACAATGAGCAGTTCTTC. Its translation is CASSLGLVYNEQFF.

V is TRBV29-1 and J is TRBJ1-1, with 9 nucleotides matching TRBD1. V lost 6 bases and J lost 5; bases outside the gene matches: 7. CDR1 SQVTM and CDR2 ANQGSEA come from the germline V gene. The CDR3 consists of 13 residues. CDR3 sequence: CSVSGTGRTEAFF. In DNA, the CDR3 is TGCAGCGTGAGTGGGACAGGGCGGACTGAAGCTTTCTTT.

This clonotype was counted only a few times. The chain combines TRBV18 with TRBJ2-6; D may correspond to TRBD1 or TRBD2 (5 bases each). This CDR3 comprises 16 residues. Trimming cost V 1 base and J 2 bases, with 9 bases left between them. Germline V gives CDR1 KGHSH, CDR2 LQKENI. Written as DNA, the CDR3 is TGTGCCAGCTCACCACTTCAGGGACCTGGGGCCAACGTCCTGACTTTC. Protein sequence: CASSPLQGPGANVLTF.

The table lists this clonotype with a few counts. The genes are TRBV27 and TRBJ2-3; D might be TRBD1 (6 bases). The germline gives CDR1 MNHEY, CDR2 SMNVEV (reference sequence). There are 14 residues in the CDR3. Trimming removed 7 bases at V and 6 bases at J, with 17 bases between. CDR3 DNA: TGTGCCAGCACCAGCTTTTACAGGGCCGATACGCAGTATTTT. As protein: CASTSFYRADTQYF.

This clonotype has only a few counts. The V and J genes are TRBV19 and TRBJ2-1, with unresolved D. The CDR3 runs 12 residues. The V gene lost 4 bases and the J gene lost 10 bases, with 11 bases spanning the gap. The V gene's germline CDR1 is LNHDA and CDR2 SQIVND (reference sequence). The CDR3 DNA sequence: TGTGCCAGTAGTAACCAACGGTTGGAGCAGTTCTTC. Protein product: CASSNQRLEQFF.